The rows below give T cell receptor beta chains drawn from one sample of a study of blood T cell repertoires in COVID-19. Here immunoSEQ multiplex PCR was the method, and the copy in TCRdb shows in-frame clones only, minus some. The sample records about 370,000 clones, about 90% being singletons. Sample: peripheral blood. These receptors were collected from a young woman with COVID-19, enrolled during active disease. Each CDR3 is given with its conserved first and last residue. D genes are given only for firm matches. For some rows the clone size is stated as once, few or many, or as a class when expanded; others skip it.

V,D,size,J,DNA,CDR3
TRBV29-1,NA,NA,TRBJ2-5,TGCAGCGAAAGACGGGGGAGAGAGACCCAGTACTTC,CSERRGRETQYF
TRBV2,NA,NA,TRBJ2-5,TGTGCCAGCAACCGCCCCTATGAGGAGACCCAGTACTTC,CASNRPYEETQYF
TRBV9,NA,NA,TRBJ1-2,TGTGCCAGCAGCGGTGGAGCTAACTATGGCTACACCTTC,CASSGGANYGYTF
TRBV15,TRBD2,NA,TRBJ2-2,TGTGCCACCAGCAGAGTTCTAGCGGGAGTCACCGGGGAGCTGTTTTTT,CATSRVLAGVTGELFF
TRBV28,NA,NA,TRBJ2-3,TGTGCCAGCATCCAAGAGGGATACACAGATACGCAGTATTTT,CASIQEGYTDTQYF
TRBV5-6,NA,NA,TRBJ2-7,TGTGCCAGCAGCTTTGCGGGACGCCCATGGGACGAGCAGTACTTC,CASSFAGRPWDEQYF
TRBV4-1,NA,many,TRBJ1-5,TGCGCCAGCAGCCAAGTAACAGGGAGCAATCAGCCCCAGCATTTT,CASSQVTGSNQPQHF
TRBV7-9,NA,NA,TRBJ1-2,TGTGCCAGCAGCTTAGGCTTCGGTAATGGCTACACCTTC,CASSLGFGNGYTF
TRBV5-1,NA,NA,TRBJ2-7,TGCGCCAGCAGCTTTGACGGGTTCTACGAGCAGTACTTC,CASSFDGFYEQYF
TRBV23-1,TRBD1,NA,TRBJ1-6,TGCGCCAGCAGTCATGCGACAGGGCGCAGGGCACCCCTCCACTTT,CASSHATGRRAPLHF
TRBV5-1,NA,few,TRBJ1-4,TGCGCCAGCAGCTTAAGGCTGGGCCATGAAAAACTGTTTTTT,CASSLRLGHEKLFF
TRBV19,TRBD1,NA,TRBJ2-7,TGTGCCAGTAGTTCTTCGGGACAGACCTACGAGCAGTACTTC,CASSSSGQTYEQYF
TRBV29-1,TRBD1,NA,TRBJ1-1,TGCAGCGGCCGACAGGGAATCACTGAAGCTTTCTTT,CSGRQGITEAFF
TRBV5-4,TRBD2,NA,TRBJ2-5,TGTGCCAGCAGCTTGGGACTAGCGGGAGAAGAGACCCAGTACTTC,CASSLGLAGEETQYF
TRBV4-2,NA,NA,TRBJ2-3,TGTGCCAGCAGCCAAGGGACAGACATCACAGATACGCAGTATTTT,CASSQGTDITDTQYF
TRBV5-1,NA,NA,TRBJ1-5,TGCGCCAGCAGCAATGGAGAAGGCAATCAGCCCCAGCATTTT,CASSNGEGNQPQHF
TRBV30,TRBD1,NA,TRBJ1-1,TGTGCCTGGAGTTCGGGACAGGGGGCAATGAACACTGAAGCTTTCTTT,CAWSSGQGAMNTEAFF
TRBV6-6,NA,NA,TRBJ2-1,TGTGCCAGCAGCCGAAGACTGAGCTCCTACAATGAGCAGTTCTTC,CASSRRLSSYNEQFF
TRBV5-1,TRBD1,NA,TRBJ2-6,TGCGCCAGCAGCTTTCGGTCTGCCTGGGACAGGGCTTCCTCTGGGGCCAACGTCCTGACTTTC,CASSFRSAWDRASSGANVLTF
TRBV11-2,TRBD1,few,TRBJ1-1,TGTGCCAGCAGCCGGACAGGGGGGTCAATGAACACTGAAGCTTTCTTT,CASSRTGGSMNTEAFF
TRBV1,NA,NA,TRBJ1-5,TGCACCAGTGTAGCCCCCGGGTTAGGGGTTGAAAGTCAGCCCCAGCATTTT,CTSVAPGLGVESQPQHF
TRBV18,NA,NA,TRBJ2-5,TGTGCCAGCTCCCGCCGAGGAATAGTTCAAGAGACCCAGTACTTC,CASSRRGIVQETQYF
TRBV6-5,NA,NA,TRBJ2-7,TGTGCCAGCAGTTATGGGTTCCCCCTACAGTACGAGCAGTACTTC,CASSYGFPLQYEQYF
TRBV27,NA,NA,TRBJ2-7,TGTGCCAGCAGAACTCTCGGCTCCTACGAGCAGTACTTC,CASRTLGSYEQYF
TRBV2,NA,NA,TRBJ2-7,TGTGCCAGCCTCGCAGGGAAGGTGCAGTACTTC,CASLAGKVQYF
TRBV29-1,TRBD2,NA,TRBJ2-3,TGCAGCGTTTCTCTAGCGGGAGGCGCAGATACGCAGTATTTT,CSVSLAGGADTQYF
TRBV2,TRBD1,NA,TRBJ2-6,TGTGCCAGCAGCCACGGGACAGGGGGCGCTGGGGCCAACGTCCTGACTTTC,CASSHGTGGAGANVLTF
TRBV5-1,NA,NA,TRBJ2-5,TGCGCCAGCAGCTTTGGGGGCAACCAAGAGACCCAGTACTTC,CASSFGGNQETQYF
TRBV7-2,NA,NA,TRBJ2-7,TGTGCCAGCAGCTTAGTTACACTCGGGTATTACGAGCAGTACTTC,CASSLVTLGYYEQYF
TRBV6-2/TRBV6-3,TRBD1,NA,TRBJ1-2,TGTGCCAGCAGTTCACGGACAGGGGATGGCTACACCTTC,CASSSRTGDGYTF
TRBV7-7,NA,NA,TRBJ2-3,TGTGCTAGCAGCTTAGACTCCCGAAGCACAGATACGCAGTATTTT,CASSLDSRSTDTQYF
TRBV2,NA,NA,TRBJ2-2,TGTGCCAGCAGTGATATGGGAGTAATATTAGGCGGGGAGCTGTTTTTT,CASSDMGVILGGELFF
TRBV19,NA,NA,TRBJ2-7,TGTGCCAGTAAGGCCCAAAGGGGTTCCTACGAGCAGTACTTC,CASKAQRGSYEQYF
TRBV30,NA,NA,TRBJ2-5,TGTGCCTGGAGCCCCCGAGAGACCCAGTACTTC,CAWSPRETQYF
TRBV11-2,NA,NA,TRBJ1-2,TGTGCCAGCAGCCCTCTGGCAGACTATGGCTACACCTTC,CASSPLADYGYTF
TRBV7-6,TRBD2,NA,TRBJ2-2,TGTGCCAGCAGCTTGGGGACTAGAACCGGGGAGCTGTTTTTT,CASSLGTRTGELFF
TRBV20-1,NA,once,TRBJ2-3,TGCAGTCCGAGCGGGACAGATACGCAGTATTTT,CSPSGTDTQYF
TRBV6-6,TRBD1,many,TRBJ1-6,TGTGCCAGCAGTTACCGGGGACAGGGGGGATCACCCCTCCACTTT,CASSYRGQGGSPLHF
TRBV21-1,NA,NA,TRBJ1-5,TGTGCCAGCAGCACAAAAGGGGGCTTGTATAGCAATCAGCCCCAGCATTTT,CASSTKGGLYSNQPQHF
TRBV5-4,TRBD1,NA,TRBJ1-2,TGTGCCAGCAGCTCACAGGGGGAAGAGGGCTACACCTTC,CASSSQGEEGYTF
TRBV5-6,NA,once,TRBJ2-5,TGTGCCAGCAGCTGCGGGACTCCACTAAGTGAAACGCAAGAGACCCAGTACTTC,CASSCGTPLSETQETQYF
TRBV2,NA,NA,TRBJ1-6,TGTGCCAGCAATGGGGCCGGTCAATCACCCCTCCACTTT,CASNGAGQSPLHF
TRBV7-2,TRBD2,NA,TRBJ2-1,TGTGCCAGCAGCCCCTTAGCGGGAGGGCCAGGGAATGAGCAGTTCTTC,CASSPLAGGPGNEQFF
TRBV5-1,NA,NA,TRBJ2-2,TGCGCCAGCAGCTTGGGTGTCACGAACACCGGGGAGCTGTTTTTT,CASSLGVTNTGELFF
TRBV11-2,NA,NA,TRBJ1-5,TGTGCCAGCAGCTTAGACACGGGGGGACAGCCCCAGCATTTT,CASSLDTGGQPQHF